The rows below give T cell receptor beta chains drawn from one sample of a study of naive and memory T cell subsets. Via MiXCR, TCRdb re-called the UMI-ligation and nested PCR reads, giving one row per CDR3 protein. Of 95,000 to 150,000 distinct CDR3 sequences in the sample, around a third were seen once. The sample comprised central memory CD4+ T cells from blood. Receptor source: a human donor in good health. The CDR3 runs from the conserved cysteine through the conserved F or W. The D gene is left open where the match is weak. Part of the rows lack a size; the others show once, few, many or a class for expanded clones.

V gene	J gene	D gene	clone size	CDR3 DNA	CDR3 protein
TRBV6-6	TRBJ2-3	TRBD2	NA	TGTGCCACAGTTCCCCAGGGACTAGCGGGAGATACGCAGTATTTT	CATVPQGLAGDTQYF
TRBV6-1	TRBJ1-5	NA	few	TGTGCCAGCAGCTTGACAGGTGATCAGCCCCAGCATTTT	CASSLTGDQPQHF
TRBV25-1	TRBJ2-6	NA	NA	TGTGCCAGCAGCGGGTCTTGGTCTGGGGCCAACGTCCTGACTTTC	CASSGSWSGANVLTF
TRBV20-1	TRBJ2-3	NA	few	TGCAGTGCTAGAGATTATTTTAAGGCGGGACGGCGACCAGATACGCAGTATTTT	CSARDYFKAGRRPDTQYF
TRBV11-2	TRBJ2-7	NA	NA	TGTGCCAGCAGTAGGGAGGGGGCGGCCTACGAGCAGTACTTC	CASSREGAAYEQYF
TRBV7-2	TRBJ2-5	TRBD2	few	TGTGCCAGCAGCTTAACCGGACTAGTTGCGGAGACCCAGTACTTC	CASSLTGLVAETQYF
TRBV6-5	TRBJ2-1	TRBD1	many	TGTGCCAGCAGCGACAGGGGGCAAAACAATGAGCAGTTCTTC	CASSDRGQNNEQFF
TRBV2	TRBJ2-7	TRBD2	once	TGTGCCAGCCTTCGAGCGGGAGGGCCCAGGCAGTACTTC	CASLRAGGPRQYF
TRBV20-1	TRBJ1-1	NA	many	TGCAGTGCTAGAGATCCACGGACTACAAACACTGAAGCTTTCTTT	CSARDPRTTNTEAFF
TRBV19	TRBJ2-1	NA	NA	TGTGCCACCAGAGGGGAAGCCTACAATGAGCAGTTCTTC	CATRGEAYNEQFF
TRBV7-3	TRBJ2-7	TRBD2	few	TGTGCCAGCAGCTCGGGACTAGCGGGAGACGAGCAGTACTTC	CASSSGLAGDEQYF
TRBV3-1	TRBJ1-2	NA	NA	TGTGCCAGCAGCCAAGATTTGTTAGGCGGGGGCTACACCTTC	CASSQDLLGGGYTF
TRBV12-5	TRBJ2-1	TRBD1	NA	TGTGCTAGTGGTTCTGCTAGGACAGGGACCGATGAGCAGTTCTTC	CASGSARTGTDEQFF
TRBV27	TRBJ2-6	NA	many	TGTGCCAGCACCCTTTCAGGGGGGACCAACGTCCTGACTTTC	CASTLSGGTNVLTF
TRBV11-3	TRBJ2-1	NA	NA	TGTGCCAGCAGCTTAAGGCTAGCCGCCGGGGGATACAATGAGCAGTTCTTC	CASSLRLAAGGYNEQFF
TRBV7-6	TRBJ2-3	TRBD1	NA	TGTGCCAGCAGCGCCAAGACAGGGTCAGATACGCAGTATTTT	CASSAKTGSDTQYF
TRBV4-1	TRBJ2-1	NA	NA	TGCGCCAGCAGCCAAGATAGGCAGGGGTTTTACAATGAGCAGTTCTTC	CASSQDRQGFYNEQFF
TRBV18	TRBJ2-5	NA	NA	TGTGCCAGCTCACCGGCACAGCAACAAGAGACCCAGTACTTC	CASSPAQQQETQYF
TRBV5-1	TRBJ2-3	NA	many	TGCGCCAGCAGCTTGAATAATGGGGATACGCAGTATTTT	CASSLNNGDTQYF
TRBV5-1	TRBJ2-1	NA	NA	TGCGCCAGCAGCTTGGATGGATCCTCCTACAATGAGCAGTTCTTC	CASSLDGSSYNEQFF